These T cell receptor beta chains were read from a single sample in a study of response to subunit inactivated influenza vaccine. TCRdb reprocessed the RT-PCR reads with MiXCR, giving one entry per CDR3 protein. The table has about 650,000 distinct CDR3 sequences, more than 15% seen once. Sequences were derived from PBMCs from blood, sampled about 13 days after vaccination. The source is a man over 45 who received an inactivated influenza vaccine. Each CDR3 is given with its conserved first and last residue. A D gene is named only where the DNA matches it firmly. Only some rows state a clone size, as once, few, many or a class for expanded clones.

j_call v_call d_call clone_size cdr3_aa cdr3_nt
TRBJ2-1 TRBV3-1 NA NA CASSLEGGDNEQFF TGTGCCAGCAGCCTGGAGGGCGGGGACAATGAGCAGTTCTTC
TRBJ2-3 TRBV2 NA NA CASSPGRLLSGASSTDTQYF TGTGCCAGCAGCCCGGGGCGGTTGCTTAGCGGAGCCTCTAGCACAGATACGCAGTATTTT
TRBJ2-7 TRBV15 NA NA CATSRVGQAYEQYF TGTGCCACCAGCAGAGTCGGGCAGGCCTACGAGCAGTACTTC
TRBJ2-1 TRBV28 NA NA CASSRQESYNEQFF TGTGCCAGCTCCAGACAAGAAAGCTACAATGAGCAGTTCTTC
TRBJ2-2 TRBV20-1 NA NA CSAGDVRGQNTGELFF TGCAGTGCGGGGGACGTCCGGGGGCAGAACACCGGGGAGCTGTTTTTT
TRBJ1-1 TRBV20-1 TRBD1 NA CSARDSQGVNTEAFF TGCAGTGCTAGAGATTCCCAGGGGGTGAACACTGAAGCTTTCTTT
TRBJ1-5 TRBV24-1 NA few CATTTLARPQHF TGTGCCACAACAACTTTAGCGAGGCCCCAGCATTTT
TRBJ1-2 TRBV7-2 NA few CASSFGVGQFYTF TGTGCCAGCAGCTTTGGTGTGGGCCAGTTCTACACCTTC
TRBJ2-7 TRBV29-1 TRBD1 few CSVEDLGQGSYEQYF TGCAGCGTTGAAGATCTTGGACAGGGCTCCTACGAGCAGTACTTC
TRBJ2-5 TRBV11-2 NA few CASSQQSPGLETQYF TGTGCCAGCAGCCAACAATCACCGGGCTTGGAGACCCAGTACTTC
TRBJ2-2 TRBV18 NA many CASSPSQGAGELFF TGTGCCAGCTCACCATCCCAGGGCGCCGGGGAGCTGTTTTTT
TRBJ2-2 TRBV28 NA NA CASSLRTVGELFF TGTGCCAGCAGTTTAAGAACAGTCGGGGAGCTGTTTTTT
TRBJ1-3 TRBV25-1 TRBD1 NA CASSATGSFSGNTIYF TGTGCCAGCAGTGCGACAGGGTCATTCTCTGGAAACACCATATATTTT
TRBJ1-2 TRBV7-9 TRBD1 NA CDSSRKQQGAKGYTF TGTGACAGCAGCCGAAAGCAACAGGGGGCGAAGGGCTACACCTTC
TRBJ2-7 TRBV20-1 NA NA CSADEGGAYEQYF TGCAGTGCTGATGAAGGGGGGGCCTACGAGCAGTACTTC
TRBJ2-7 TRBV28 NA NA CASSSLPRTSYEQYF TGTGCCAGCAGTTCCTTGCCTCGCACATCCTACGAGCAGTACTTC